This T cell receptor (beta chain) was identified during a study of blood T cells in healthy people across ages. The second PCR ran roughly 7 to 12 cycles with a sample-barcoded 5' primer and J-beta primers. TCRdb fed the 5' RACE reads into MiXCR, producing one record per CDR3 protein. Among about 640,000 distinct CDR3 sequences listed, approximately 59% were seen once. The CDR3 consists of 14 residues. CDR1 is SGHRS, CDR2 YFSETQ, per germline. V lost 0 bases and J 2 bases, leaving 8 bases between the germline ends. The J gene is TRBJ1-2, the V gene TRBV5-1, with D unresolved. This receptor was taken from a man aged 60-69 years in good health. Sequencing was done on a sample of blood. Written as DNA, the CDR3 is TGCGCCAGCAGCTTGGAGTCAGTCAACTATGGCTACACCTTC. Its translation is CASSLESVNYGYTF.